The clone carrying this T cell receptor (beta chain) came up many times. The antigen is undetermined. Arm-PCR of CDR3 regions and iRepertoire HTBI primers were used to build TCR beta libraries. TCRdb fed the multiplex PCR reads into MiXCR, producing one record per CDR3 protein. Seen here are about 470,000 distinct CDR3 sequences, 20% observed once, and the top ten hold 6.5% to 10%. These data originate in a study of regulatory T cells in long-lasting Graves disease. As to time point: persistent/refractory GD, antithyroid drugs over 5 years with positive TRAb. The TCR library was made from RNA that had been extracted from PBMCs in TRIzol. Study-wide results and caveats: Persistent Graves' patients had lower TCR diversity than newly diagnosed ones.

The CDR3 is 16 residues long. V was pared by 0 bases and J by 0 bases, with 4 bases of the junction left unmatched. The germline V gene encodes CDR1 SQVTM and CDR2 ANQGSEA. This chain connects TRBV29-1 to TRBJ2-5; 10 bases are shared with TRBD1. Sequencing used peripheral blood mononuclear cells (PBMCs), obtained when the disease was refractory, from a patient treated with antithyroid drugs. The sequence came from a female donor with Graves disease. In nucleotides, the CDR3 is TGCAGCGTTGAAGACCCGGGACAGGGGTACCAAGAGACCCAGTACTTC. Protein product: CSVEDPGQGYQETQYF.